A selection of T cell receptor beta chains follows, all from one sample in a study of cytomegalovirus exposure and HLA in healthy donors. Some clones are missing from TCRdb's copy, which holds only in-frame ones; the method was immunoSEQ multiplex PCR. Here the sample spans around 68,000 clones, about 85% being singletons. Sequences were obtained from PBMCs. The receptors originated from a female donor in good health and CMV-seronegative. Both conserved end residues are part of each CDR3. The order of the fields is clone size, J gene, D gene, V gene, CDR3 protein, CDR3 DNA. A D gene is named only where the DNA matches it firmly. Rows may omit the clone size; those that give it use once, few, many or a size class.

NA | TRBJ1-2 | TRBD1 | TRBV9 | CASSVQDRDGYTF | TGTGCCAGCAGCGTCCAAGACAGGGATGGCTACACCTTC
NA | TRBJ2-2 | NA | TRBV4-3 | CASSHQGSAPRTGELFF | TGCGCCAGCAGCCACCAGGGTTCCGCCCCAAGAACCGGGGAGCTGTTTTTT
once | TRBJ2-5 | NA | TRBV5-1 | CASSLLEAQYF | TGCGCCAGCAGCTTGCTAGAGGCCCAGTACTTC
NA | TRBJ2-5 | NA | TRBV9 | CASSVDAGQRAQYF | TGTGCCAGCAGCGTAGATGCGGGGCAAAGGGCCCAGTACTTC
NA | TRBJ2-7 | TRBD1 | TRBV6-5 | CASSYSTGLVHLGQYF | TGTGCCAGCAGTTACTCGACAGGGCTGGTCCATCTTGGGCAGTACTTC
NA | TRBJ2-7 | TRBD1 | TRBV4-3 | CASSQLDRGIRRSSYEQYF | TGCGCCAGCAGCCAGCTTGACAGGGGAATCCGAAGGAGCTCCTACGAGCAGTACTTC
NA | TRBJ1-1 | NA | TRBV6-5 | CASSYRGDTEAFF | TGTGCCAGCAGTTATAGGGGCGATACTGAAGCTTTCTTT
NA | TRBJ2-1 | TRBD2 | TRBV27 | CASSGGWGGNEQFF | TGTGCCAGCAGTGGCGGGTGGGGGGGCAATGAGCAGTTCTTC
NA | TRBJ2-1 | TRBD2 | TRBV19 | CASSIGGGAGRYNEQFF | TGTGCCAGTAGTATAGGGGGGGGAGCGGGGCGCTACAATGAGCAGTTCTTC
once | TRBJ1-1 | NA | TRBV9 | CASSVETSMNTEAFF | TGTGCCAGCAGCGTAGAAACCAGTATGAACACTGAAGCTTTCTTT
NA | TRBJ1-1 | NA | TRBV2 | CASTSAVGGGTEAFF | TGTGCCAGCACTTCCGCGGTCGGGGGAGGAACTGAAGCTTTCTTT
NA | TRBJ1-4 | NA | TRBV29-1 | CSVAAGAYEKLFF | TGCAGCGTTGCGGCAGGGGCGTATGAAAAACTGTTTTTT
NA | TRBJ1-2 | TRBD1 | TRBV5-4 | CASSLDGDRGPRRSGYTF | TGTGCCAGCAGCTTGGACGGGGACAGGGGCCCGAGACGTAGTGGCTACACCTTC
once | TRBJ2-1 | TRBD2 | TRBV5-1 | CASSPIGASSGSYNEQFF | TGCGCCAGCAGCCCTATTGGTGCCTCCAGCGGGAGTTACAATGAGCAGTTCTTC
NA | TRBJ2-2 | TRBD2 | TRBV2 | CASSGTSGANTGELFF | TGTGCCAGCAGTGGGACTAGCGGGGCGAACACCGGGGAGCTGTTTTTT
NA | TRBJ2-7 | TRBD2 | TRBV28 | CASSLGGSSYEQYF | TGTGCCAGCAGTTTGGGGGGGTCCTCCTACGAGCAGTACTTC
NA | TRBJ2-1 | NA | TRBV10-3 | CAISPNQGNEQFF | TGTGCCATCAGCCCCAACCAGGGAAATGAGCAGTTCTTC
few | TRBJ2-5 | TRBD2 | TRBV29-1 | CSVELSASGVQETQYF | TGCAGCGTTGAGTTGTCGGCTAGCGGGGTTCAAGAGACCCAGTACTTC
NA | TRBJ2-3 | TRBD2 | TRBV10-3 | CAINSVAGANTDTQYF | TGTGCCATCAATAGCGTAGCGGGAGCGAACACAGATACGCAGTATTTT
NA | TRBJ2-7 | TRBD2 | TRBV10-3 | CAISEGPGTSGSSYEQYF | TGTGCCATCAGTGAGGGACCGGGAACTAGCGGTAGCTCCTACGAGCAGTACTTC
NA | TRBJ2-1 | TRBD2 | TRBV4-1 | CASSQDVGRGVSYNEQFF | TGCGCCAGCAGCCAAGATGTAGGGCGGGGGGTCAGCTACAATGAGCAGTTCTTC
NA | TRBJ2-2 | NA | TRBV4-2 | CASSHLEGTGELFF | TGTGCCAGCAGCCACCTAGAAGGCACCGGGGAGCTGTTTTTT
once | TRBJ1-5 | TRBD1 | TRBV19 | CASRQGLLNINQPQHF | TGTGCCAGCCGACAGGGCCTCCTTAATATCAATCAGCCCCAGCATTTT
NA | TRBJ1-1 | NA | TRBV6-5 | CASSYPPGEDTEAFF | TGTGCCAGCAGTTACCCCCCCGGGGAGGACACTGAAGCTTTCTTT
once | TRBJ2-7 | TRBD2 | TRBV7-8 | CASSPRTSGGTYEQYF | TGTGCCAGCAGCCCTAGGACTAGCGGGGGAACCTACGAGCAGTACTTC
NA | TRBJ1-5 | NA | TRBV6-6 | CASTPVSNQPQHF | TGTGCCAGCACCCCAGTAAGCAATCAGCCCCAGCATTTT
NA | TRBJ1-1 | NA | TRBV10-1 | CASSPSGPTEAFF | TGCGCCAGCTCGCCCTCAGGGCCCACTGAAGCTTTCTTT
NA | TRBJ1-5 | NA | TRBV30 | CAWSVGPGNQPQHF | TGTGCCTGGAGTGTCGGGCCGGGGAATCAGCCCCAGCATTTT
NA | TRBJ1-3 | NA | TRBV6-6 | CASNTAGYGNTIYF | TGTGCCAGCAACACCGCAGGGTATGGAAACACCATATATTTT
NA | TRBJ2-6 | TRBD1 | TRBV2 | CASRWARQGNTGANVLTF | TGTGCCAGCAGGTGGGCCCGACAGGGTAATACCGGGGCCAACGTCCTGACTTTC
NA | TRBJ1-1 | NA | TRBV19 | CASSRAGSGGPEAFF | TGTGCCAGTAGCCGAGCCGGGTCGGGAGGGCCTGAAGCTTTCTTT
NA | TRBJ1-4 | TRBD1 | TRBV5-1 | CASSLVPTGGNEKLFF | TGCGCCAGCAGCTTGGTTCCGACAGGGGGGAATGAAAAACTGTTTTTT
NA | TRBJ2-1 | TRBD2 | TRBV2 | CASRFSGVSYNEQFF | TGTGCCAGCAGATTTAGCGGGGTGTCCTACAATGAGCAGTTCTTC
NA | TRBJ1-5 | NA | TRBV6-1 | CASSGTVNQPQHF | TGTGCCAGCAGTGGGACAGTCAATCAGCCCCAGCATTTT
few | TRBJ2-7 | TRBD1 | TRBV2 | CASRAGTGGFVSYEQYF | TGTGCCAGCAGGGCCGGGACAGGGGGCTTTGTTTCCTACGAGCAGTACTTC
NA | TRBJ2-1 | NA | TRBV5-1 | CASSLRQADNSYNEQFF | TGCGCCAGCAGCTTGAGACAGGCCGACAACTCCTACAATGAGCAGTTCTTC
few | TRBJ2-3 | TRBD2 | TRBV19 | CASSIRGADTQYF | TGTGCCAGTAGTATCCGGGGGGCAGATACGCAGTATTTT
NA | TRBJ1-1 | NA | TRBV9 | CASSVDPGALYGGDTEAFF | TGTGCCAGCAGCGTAGACCCAGGGGCGCTTTATGGTGGGGACACTGAAGCTTTCTTT
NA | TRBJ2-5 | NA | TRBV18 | CASSLRGQETQYF | TGTGCCAGCTCACTACGGGGCCAAGAGACCCAGTACTTC
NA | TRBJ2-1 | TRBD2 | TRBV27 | CASTLLASNEQFF | TGTGCCAGCACCTTACTAGCGTCTAATGAGCAGTTCTTC
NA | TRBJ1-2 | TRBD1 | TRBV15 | CATSQRQGPGSNYGYTF | TGTGCCACCAGCCAACGACAGGGGCCCGGTTCTAACTATGGCTACACCTTC
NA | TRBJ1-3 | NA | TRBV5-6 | CASSLNPGLSGNTIYF | TGTGCCAGCAGCTTGAATCCGGGACTCTCTGGAAACACCATATATTTT
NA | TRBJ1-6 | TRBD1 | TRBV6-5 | CASSRTGSDSPLHF | TGTGCCAGCAGTCGGACAGGTTCGGATTCACCCCTCCACTTT
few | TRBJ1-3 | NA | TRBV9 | CASSVASSGNTIYF | TGTGCCAGCAGCGTAGCCAGCTCTGGAAACACCATATATTTT
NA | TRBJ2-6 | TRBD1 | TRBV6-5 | CASSYQGALGANVLTF | TGTGCCAGCAGTTACCAGGGGGCGCTTGGGGCCAACGTCCTGACTTTC
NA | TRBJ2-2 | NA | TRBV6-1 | CASQDSMNTGELFF | TGTGCCAGCCAGGACAGCATGAACACCGGGGAGCTGTTTTTT
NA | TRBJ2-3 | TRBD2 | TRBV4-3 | CASSQDASGYSDTQYF | TGCGCCAGCAGCCAAGATGCTAGCGGCTACTCAGATACGCAGTATTTT
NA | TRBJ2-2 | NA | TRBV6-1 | CASSEEGTGELFF | TGTGCCAGCAGTGAAGAGGGGACCGGGGAGCTGTTTTTT